The next 23 T cell receptor beta chains were all read from a single sample in a study of beta chain features in type 1 diabetes listed by TCRdb under 2018. The library was generated by the immunoSEQ multiplex PCR assay. The entire amount of isolated RNA was reverse transcribed using the High Capacity cDNA Reverse Transcription Kit, so the sequenced TCRB transcripts were expressed ones. TCRdb's version of the immuneACCESS table is confined to in-frame rearrangements and falls short of the full clone set. An unresolved V gene accounts for under half of the shortfall where checked; the remainder is of unknown origin. The sample profile shows under 450,000 clones; over 11% of them were found once. The top ten clones comprise roughly 0.033% of the sample. The sequenced material came from naive CD4+ T cells from blood. Explained via the paper, the cell subset or site label denotes: true naive CD4+ T cells. These receptors all come from a young man in good health.

There are a few counts of this clone. This rearrangement joins TRBV7-9 to TRBJ1-1, with a possible D match to TRBD1 (5 bases). The germline V and J ends were trimmed by 5 bases and 3 bases, with 13 bases remaining between them. Germline CDR1 is SEHNR and CDR2 is FQNEAQ (reference sequence). The CDR3 contains 14 residues. The CDR3 here is CASSEESGYTEAFF. The CDR3 DNA sequence: TGTGCCAGCAGCGAAGAATCAGGGTACACTGAAGCTTTCTTT.

The J gene is TRBJ2-1, the V gene TRBV27, with TRBD2 matching over 7 bases. V lost 2 bases, J lost 2 bases, and 3 bases stayed unmatched. CDR1 and CDR2 (germline): MNHEY, SMNVEV (reference sequence). CDR3 size: 15 residues. The chain's CDR3 is CASSLMGRAYNEQFF. The CDR3 DNA sequence: TGTGCCAGCAGTTTAATGGGGAGGGCCTACAATGAGCAGTTCTTC.

This clone was counted between two and nine times. The chain carries TRBV5-6 and TRBJ2-5; a possible D gene is TRBD1 (5 bases). The V and J ends lost 4 bases and 7 bases respectively, with 17 bases between them. CDR3 length equals 14 residues. Germline CDR1 SGHDT, CDR2 YYEEEE. CDR3 protein: CASSLTDISRTQYF. In nucleotides, the CDR3 is TGTGCCAGCAGCCTGACAGATATATCGAGGACCCAGTACTTC.

This clone was observed a few times. The gene calls are TRBV10-3 and TRBJ2-3, with 8 nucleotides matching TRBD2. The junction had 4 bases not matched to a gene; V was cut back by 9 bases and J by 5 bases. The CDR3 extends over 12 amino acids. The germline V gene encodes CDR1 ENHRY and CDR2 SYGVKD. DNA for the CDR3: TGTGCCATTAGCGGGACCGGAGATACGCAGTATTTT. This encodes CAISGTGDTQYF.

The chain recombines TRBV7-2 with TRBJ2-5; maybe TRBD2 (5 bases). The V gene lost 11 bases and the J gene lost 0 bases, with 10 bases spanning the gap. Germline CDR1 and CDR2: SGHTA and FQGNSA. The CDR3 is made up of 12 amino acids. The DNA of the CDR3 is TGTGCCGGACGGGGAGACCAAGAGACCCAGTACTTC. It translates to CAGRGDQETQYF.

This clone was seen more than once but under ten times. V and J are TRBV30 and TRBJ1-4; D is uncertain. This CDR3 region has 11 residues. The V gene lost 3 bases and the J gene lost 8 bases, with 7 bases spanning the gap. Germline CDR1 and CDR2: GTSNPN and SVGIG (reference sequence). The DNA of the CDR3 is TGTGCCTGGAGCGCCCGAGAAAAACTGTTTTTT. Its protein product is CAWSAREKLFF.

The rearrangement joins TRBV29-1 to TRBJ1-1; D is uncertain. CDR1 and CDR2 (germline): SQVTM, ANQGSEA. The CDR3 length is 14 residues. Trimming removed 7 bases from V and 5 bases from J, with 20 bases in between. CDR3 loop: CSAQREVRRTEAFF. Here the CDR3 DNA reads TGCAGCGCCCAACGCGAGGTTCGGAGGACTGAAGCTTTCTTT. Filled out from reference TRBV29-1 and TRBJ1-1, the complete variable domain reads SAVISQKPSRDICQRGTSLTIQCQVDSQVTMMFWYRQQPGQSLTLIATANQGSEATYESGFVIDKFPISRPNLTFSTLTVSNMSPEDSSIYLCSAQREVRRTEAFFGQGTRLTVV.

This clone was found a few times. This chain links TRBV25-1 with TRBJ2-1, with 8 bases aligning to TRBD2. V was clipped by 7 bases and J by 6 bases; unmatched bases: 5. CDR3 length equals 13 residues. The germline V gene has CDR1 MGHDK and CDR2 SYGVNS. The CDR3 coding sequence is TGTGCCAGCACCAGCGGGGGTCCCAATGAGCAGTTCTTC. As protein: CASTSGGPNEQFF.

This clone has a handful of counts. The chain links TRBV28 to TRBJ2-5; TRBD2 matches at 14 bases. The germline CDR1 and CDR2 sequences are MDHEN and SYDVKM. This CDR3 is 14 amino acids long. Unmatched junction bases numbered 6, after V lost 6 bases and J lost 9 bases. This CDR3 is CASRGLAGELAQYF. CDR3 bases: TGTGCCAGCAGGGGACTAGCGGGAGAATTGGCCCAGTACTTC.

This chain connects TRBV7-2 to TRBJ2-7; D uncertain. CDR1 and CDR2 (germline): SGHTA, FQGNSA. Trimming took 1 base from V and 6 from J, leaving 10 bases between them. The CDR3 runs 13 residues. CDR3: CASSLGGSPEQYF. The CDR3 coding sequence is TGTGCCAGCAGCTTAGGAGGTAGCCCCGAGCAGTACTTC.

This clone was counted a few times. The V and J genes are TRBV30 and TRBJ1-3, with a weak D call TRBD1 (6 bases). This CDR3 spans 14 amino acids. Germline CDR1 and CDR2: GTSNPN and SVGIG (reference sequence). V lost 0 bases and J 0 bases, leaving 6 bases between the germline ends. This chain's CDR3 is CAWSVGGSGNTIYF. Written as DNA, the CDR3 is TGTGCCTGGAGTGTAGGGGGCTCTGGAAACACCATATATTTT.

The chain uses TRBV4-1 and TRBJ2-3; the match to TRBD2 covers 9 bases. The V gene's germline CDR1 is MGHRA and CDR2 YSYEKL. The length of the CDR3 is 15 residues. After removal of 6 bases from V and 3 bases from J, the junction contained 7 bases not matched to a gene. The CDR3 region has the DNA TGCGCCAGCAGTCGGGATAGCGGGAGAACAGATACGCAGTATTTT. This gives the protein CASSRDSGRTDTQYF.

The chain joins TRBV30 to TRBJ2-3, with D hard to call. There are 11 residues in the CDR3. Germline CDR1 and CDR2: GTSNPN and SVGIG (reference sequence). Trimming pared 5 bases from V and 5 bases from J, leaving 8 bases between. CDR3 protein: CAWFRVDTQYF. The CDR3 bases are TGTGCCTGGTTTAGGGTAGATACGCAGTATTTT.

The chain has TRBV19 and TRBJ2-3; TRBD2 matches at 8 bases. Germline V gives CDR1 LNHDA, CDR2 SQIVND (reference sequence). This CDR3 region has 16 residues. Germline trimming cut 4 bases from V and 1 base from J; bases unmatched to any gene: 7. This CDR3 is CASSTAGTRGTDTQYF. CDR3 nucleotide sequence: TGTGCCAGTAGTACCGCCGGGACTAGAGGCACAGATACGCAGTATTTT.

This clone was observed a few times. The chain couples TRBV5-4 to TRBJ2-7; TRBD2 agrees at 7 bases. The CDR3 sequence is 14 residues long. Germline V gives CDR1 SGHNT, CDR2 YYREEE (reference sequence). Trimming at V came to 3 bases and at J to 4 bases, leaving 7 bases not matched to a gene. The CDR3 here is CASSSPGLPYEQYV. The CDR3 nucleotides are TGTGCCAGCAGCTCCCCGGGACTACCATACGAGCAGTACGTC.

The chain links TRBV7-2 to TRBJ2-7, with 7 bases matching TRBD1. The germline V gene encodes CDR1 SGHTA and CDR2 FQGNSA. The CDR3 sequence is 15 residues long. With V trimmed by 3 bases and J by 4 bases, 9 bases remained unmatched. The CDR3 DNA follows: TGTGCCAGCAGCTTCGCGTCCGGGACAGCGTACGAGCAGTACTTC. This translates into CASSFASGTAYEQYF.

This clone has only a few counts. The J gene is TRBJ1-4, the V gene TRBV18; tentatively, D is TRBD1 (6 bases). The CDR3 sequence is 15 residues long. V was pared by 6 bases and J by 8 bases, with 19 bases between. The germline V gene has CDR1 KGHSH and CDR2 LQKENI. CDR3 loop: CASSLAGGPVEKLFF. CDR3 nucleotides: TGTGCCAGCTCGCTTGCCGGGGGGCCCGTGGAAAAACTGTTTTTT.

This chain joins TRBV2 and TRBJ1-5, with TRBD1 as a possible D gene (5 bases). From germline, CDR1 is SNHLY and CDR2 FYNNEI. V lost 8 bases, J lost 1 base, and 9 bases lay in between. The CDR3 runs to 13 residues. This CDR3 is CASRGDSNQPQHF. The CDR3 DNA reads as TGTGCCAGCCGAGGGGACAGCAATCAGCCCCAGCATTTT.

The V and J genes are TRBV6-5 and TRBJ1-2; D not certain. V lost 11 bases to trimming and J lost 3 bases, with 13 bases between them. Germline-derived CDR1 and CDR2 are MNHEY and SVGAGI. The CDR3 has 12 residues. As DNA, the CDR3 is TGTGCCTCGCATCGAGTTGACTATGGCTACACCTTC. Amino acid sequence: CASHRVDYGYTF.

This clone was recorded a few times. V usage is TRBV6-1 and J usage is TRBJ2-1; TRBD2 matches at 8 bases. V was pared by 4 bases and J by 0 bases, with 8 bases of the junction left unmatched. CDR3 length equals 17 residues. CDR1 and CDR2 from the germline V gene are MNHNS and SASEGT. CDR3 sequence (DNA): TGTGCCAGCAGTGCCCCAGCGGGAGCCCCCTCCTACAATGAGCAGTTCTTC. Its protein product is CASSAPAGAPSYNEQFF.

This clone came up a few times. The J gene is TRBJ2-3, the V gene TRBV6-5; 7 nucleotides agree with TRBD2. This CDR3 contains 16 residues. Germline CDR1 reads MNHEY; CDR2 reads SVGAGI. V lost 4 bases to trimming and J lost 0 bases; unmatched junction nucleotides: 7. In DNA form, the CDR3 reads TGTGCCAGCAGTTGGCGACTAGCAGCTAGCACAGATACGCAGTATTTT. Its translation is CASSWRLAASTDTQYF.

This clone turned up a few times. This specimen includes other DNA sequences encoding the same CDR3. V gene TRBV11-2 combines with J gene TRBJ2-1; 10 positions agree with TRBD1. Germline CDR1 reads SGHAT; CDR2 reads FQNNGV. There are 15 residues in the CDR3. V shed 3 bases and J 1 base; nucleotides not matched to a gene: 0. The CDR3 sequence is CASSLGQGSYNEQFF. DNA of the CDR3: TGTGCCAGCAGCTTGGGACAGGGGTCCTACAATGAGCAGTTCTTC.

The J gene is TRBJ2-3, the V gene TRBV19; 11 bases align to TRBD2. Trimming at V came to 5 bases and at J to 4 bases, leaving 5 bases not matched to a gene. CDR3 length: 15 residues. Looked up from germline, CDR1 is LNHDA and CDR2 is SQIVND (reference sequence). The DNA for the CDR3 is TGTGCCAGTAGTTCCCCGGGACTAGCGGCAGATACGCAGTATTTT. Amino acid sequence: CASSSPGLAADTQYF.